The TCR beta chain described here comes from a study of blood T cell repertoires in COVID-19. Study background: The origin of the acute and convalescent COVID-19 samples was the United States, Italy and Spain.

Some clones are missing from TCRdb's copy, which holds only in-frame ones; the method was immunoSEQ multiplex PCR. The data show 150,000 to 200,000 clones, with 88% seen just once and roughly 26% held by the top ten. This CDR3 has 18 amino acids. From germline, CDR1 is SGHAT and CDR2 FQNNGV. Losses at the gene ends were 6 bases for V and 5 bases for J; bases not matched to a gene: 13. Sequenced input: peripheral blood. This receptor was taken from a man between 60 and 75 years old with acute or convalescent COVID-19. This chain connects TRBV11-2 to TRBJ2-2; 12 nucleotides align to TRBD2. CDR3 nucleotide sequence: TGTGCCAGCAGTCCCAGACTAGCGGGAGATCTTAGGACCGGGGAGCTGTTTTTT. Encoded protein: CASSPRLAGDLRTGELFF. Complete variable domain (other parts from reference TRBV11-2 and TRBJ2-2): EAGVAQSPRYKIIEKRQSVAFWCNPISGHATLYWYQQILGQGPKLLIQFQNNGVVDDSQLPKDRFSAERLKGVDSTLKIQPAKLEDSAVYLCASSPRLAGDLRTGELFFGEGSRLTVL.